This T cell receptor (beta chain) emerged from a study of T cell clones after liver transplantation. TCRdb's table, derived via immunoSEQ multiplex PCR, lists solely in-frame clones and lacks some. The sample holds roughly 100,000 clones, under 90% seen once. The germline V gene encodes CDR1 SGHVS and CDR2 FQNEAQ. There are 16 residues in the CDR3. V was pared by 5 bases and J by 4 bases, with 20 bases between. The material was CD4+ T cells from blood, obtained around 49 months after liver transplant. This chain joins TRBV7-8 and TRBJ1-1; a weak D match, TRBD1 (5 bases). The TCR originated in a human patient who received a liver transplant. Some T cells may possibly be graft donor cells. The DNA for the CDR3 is TGTGCCAGCAGCCTAGTGGACCAGGGAGGTAGCACTGAAGCTTTCTTT. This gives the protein CASSLVDQGGSTEAFF. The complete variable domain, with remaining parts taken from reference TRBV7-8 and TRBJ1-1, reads GAGVSQSPRYKVAKRGQDVALRCDPISGHVSLFWYQQALGQGPEFLTYFQNEAQLDKSGLPSDRFFAERPEGSVSTLKIQRTQQEDSAVYLCASSLVDQGGSTEAFFGQGTRLTVV.